Listed below are T cell receptor beta chains from one sample, sequenced in a study of cytomegalovirus exposure and HLA in healthy donors. Assay used: immunoSEQ multiplex PCR; TCRdb lists only in-frame clones, some missing. The sample includes roughly 53,000 clones. The specimen was PBMCs. These receptors originate from a female donor in good health and CMV-seronegative. The CDR3 runs from the conserved cysteine through the conserved F or W. D genes are given only for firm matches.

d_call	v_call	j_call	cdr3_nt	cdr3_aa
-	TRBV6-1	TRBJ1-1	TGTGCCAGCATTTTATCACAGGGTTTGGAAGCTTTCTTT	CASILSQGLEAFF
TRBD2	TRBV5-1	TRBJ2-2	TGCGCCAGCAGCCCCGGGGACTATAACGGGGAGCTGTTTTTT	CASSPGDYNGELFF
TRBD2	TRBV4-2	TRBJ2-1	TGTGCCAGCAGCCAAGTACGGGGGGGGGTTTATGAGCAGTTCTTC	CASSQVRGGVYEQFF
-	TRBV18	TRBJ1-4	TGTGCCAGCTCACGGGGGACACCTGCAACTAATGAAAAACTGTTTTTT	CASSRGTPATNEKLFF
-	TRBV4-3	TRBJ2-3	TGCGCCAGCAGCCAAGTTTGGGGAGATAAGCAGTATTTT	CASSQVWGDKQYF
TRBD2	TRBV6-1	TRBJ2-1	TGTGCCAGCATGCCTAAGGGGACTAGCTCCAATGAGCAGTTCTTC	CASMPKGTSSNEQFF
TRBD1	TRBV7-9	TRBJ1-4	TGTGCCAGCAGCTTCGGGACAGTGAATGAAAAACTGTTTTTT	CASSFGTVNEKLFF
-	TRBV5-1	TRBJ2-5	TGCGCCAGCAGCCCGAACAGAATCCAAGAGACCCAGTACTTC	CASSPNRIQETQYF
-	TRBV30	TRBJ1-2	TGTGCCTCCCCTCTCTTCGGGGGTGGCTACACCTTC	CASPLFGGGYTF
-	TRBV28	TRBJ2-1	TGTGCCAGCAGTTCCCTAGGTCGGGGTCGATGGCCGTTCTTC	CASSSLGRGRWPFF
TRBD2	TRBV7-3	TRBJ2-5	TGTGCCAGCAGCTTAGGGCGGGAGCCCCTCCAAGAGACCCAGTACTTC	CASSLGREPLQETQYF
-	TRBV6-1	TRBJ2-7	TGTGCCAGCGAGGCGGGATACGAGCAGTACTTC	CASEAGYEQYF
TRBD2	TRBV14	TRBJ2-7	TGTGCCAGCAGCCAACTACCGGGGGGGCCTAGCGAGCAGTACTTC	CASSQLPGGPSEQYF
-	TRBV5-1	TRBJ1-2	TGCGCCAGCAGCCCTGAGCGACTAACACAAGACTATGGCTACACCTTC	CASSPERLTQDYGYTF
TRBD2	TRBV7-2	TRBJ2-7	TGTGCCAGCAGCATAAGTGGGCTAGCGGGAGCCTACGAGCAGTACTTC	CASSISGLAGAYEQYF
TRBD1	TRBV7-6	TRBJ1-1	TGTGCCAGCAGCTCGGGACAGGGTTGGAGCACTGAAGCTTTCTTT	CASSSGQGWSTEAFF
-	TRBV18	TRBJ1-2	TGTGCCAGCTCACCAATGGCGGAGCCTAACTATGGCTACACCTTC	CASSPMAEPNYGYTF
TRBD2	TRBV30	TRBJ2-4	TGTGCCTGGAGTCCGACTAGCGGGAGAGGGAACATTCAGTACTTC	CAWSPTSGRGNIQYF
TRBD2	TRBV6-1	TRBJ2-2	TGTGCCAGCAGTGAAGAAAGAGGCGGGAGAGCCGGGGAGCTGTTTTTT	CASSEERGGRAGELFF